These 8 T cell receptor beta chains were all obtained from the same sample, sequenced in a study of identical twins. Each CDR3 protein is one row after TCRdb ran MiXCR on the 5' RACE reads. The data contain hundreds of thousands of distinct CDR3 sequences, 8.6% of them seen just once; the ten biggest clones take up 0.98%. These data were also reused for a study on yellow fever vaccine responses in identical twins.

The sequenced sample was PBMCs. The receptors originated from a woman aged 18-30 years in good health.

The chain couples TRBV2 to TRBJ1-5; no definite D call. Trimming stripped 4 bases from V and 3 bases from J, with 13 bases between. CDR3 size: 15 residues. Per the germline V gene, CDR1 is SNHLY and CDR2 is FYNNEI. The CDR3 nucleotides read TGTGCCAGCAGTGTCCCGGCACACCACAATCAGCCCCAGCATTTT. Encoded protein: CASSVPAHHNQPQHF.

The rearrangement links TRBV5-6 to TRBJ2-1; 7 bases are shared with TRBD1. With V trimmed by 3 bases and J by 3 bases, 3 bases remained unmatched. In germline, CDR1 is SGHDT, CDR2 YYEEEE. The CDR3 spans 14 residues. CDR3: CASSSWTGYNEQFF. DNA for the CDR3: TGTGCCAGCAGCTCGTGGACAGGCTACAATGAGCAGTTCTTC.

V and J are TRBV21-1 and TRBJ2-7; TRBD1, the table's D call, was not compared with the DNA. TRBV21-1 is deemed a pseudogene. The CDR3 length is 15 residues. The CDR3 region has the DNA TGTGCCAGCAGCAAAGCGCTGGAAGGGGCCTACGAGCAGTACTTC. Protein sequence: CASSKALEGAYEQYF.

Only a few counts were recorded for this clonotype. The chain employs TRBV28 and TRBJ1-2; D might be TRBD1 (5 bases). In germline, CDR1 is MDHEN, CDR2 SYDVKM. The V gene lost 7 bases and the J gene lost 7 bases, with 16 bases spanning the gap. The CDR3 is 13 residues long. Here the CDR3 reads CASTIPGVAGYTF. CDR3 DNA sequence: TGTGCCAGCACTATCCCGGGGGTAGCTGGCTACACCTTC.

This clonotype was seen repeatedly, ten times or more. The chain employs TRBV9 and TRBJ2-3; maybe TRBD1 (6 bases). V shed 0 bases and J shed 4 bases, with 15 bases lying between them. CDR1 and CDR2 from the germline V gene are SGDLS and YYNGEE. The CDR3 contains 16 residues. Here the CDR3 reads CASSVAGGGGPDTQYF. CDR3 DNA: TGTGCCAGCAGCGTAGCAGGTGGGGGCGGACCAGATACGCAGTATTTT.

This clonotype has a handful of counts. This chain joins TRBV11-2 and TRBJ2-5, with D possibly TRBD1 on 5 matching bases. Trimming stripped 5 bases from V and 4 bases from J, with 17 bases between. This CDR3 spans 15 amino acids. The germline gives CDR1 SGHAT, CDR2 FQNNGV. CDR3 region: CASSPGPGKGETQYF. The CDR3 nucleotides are TGTGCCAGCAGCCCAGGCCCAGGGAAAGGAGAGACCCAGTACTTC.

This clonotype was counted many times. The DNA for the CDR3 is TGTGCCAGCAGCTTGGCCGGGACAGGGAGCAATCAGCCCCAGCATTTT. This codes for CASSLAGTGSNQPQHF. The genes are TRBV7-2 and TRBJ1-5; 9 nucleotides match TRBD1. Germline CDR1 is SGHTA and CDR2 is FQGNSA. The junction had 4 bases not matched to a gene; V was cut back by 3 bases and J by 1 base. The length of the CDR3 is 16 residues.

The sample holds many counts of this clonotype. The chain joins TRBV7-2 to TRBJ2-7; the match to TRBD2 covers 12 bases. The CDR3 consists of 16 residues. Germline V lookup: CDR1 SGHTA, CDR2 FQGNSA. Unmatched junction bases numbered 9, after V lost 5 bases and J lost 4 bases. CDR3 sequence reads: CASSKDPSGRAYEQYF. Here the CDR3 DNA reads TGTGCCAGCAGCAAAGACCCTAGCGGGAGGGCGTACGAGCAGTACTTC.